Below are 19 T cell receptor beta chains sequenced from a single sample in a study of T-cell memory formation after mild COVID-19 (dated by TCRdb to 2020 to 2022). Library preparation used 5' RACE. The sequencer was an Illumina NovaSeq 6000. TCRdb applied fastp at Q25 and MiXCR to the public reads, then kept only in-frame beta chains. Every entry covers one CDR3 protein and lists the most common genes and DNA from its rows. This sample gives about 150,000 distinct CDR3 sequences in total; approximately 25% of them show up just once. Approximately 25% of the sample goes to the ten largest clones. The sample comprised PBMCs or a T cell subset sorted from them (not recorded which). These receptor sequences come from an adult woman who had mild COVID-19 (a few samples of this study predate the infection). The sample titles of this study are shuffled in the database, so cell type and time point are left out; the donor was told from shared clones.

This clonotype was counted only a few times. J is TRBJ2-2 and V is TRBV2; no clear D gene. The CDR3 is 13 amino acids. The ends were cut back, 2 bases at V and 4 bases at J, with 5 bases in the middle. Germline loops: CDR1 SNHLY, CDR2 FYNNEI. CDR3 region: CASSESGTGELFF. CDR3 nucleotides: TGTGCCAGCAGTGAATCGGGCACCGGGGAGCTGTTTTTT.

The chain combines TRBV9 with TRBJ2-2; perhaps D is TRBD1 or TRBD2 (5 bases each). The CDR3 sequence is 16 residues long. V lost 2 bases and J lost 9, with 20 bases in between. In germline, CDR1 is SGDLS, CDR2 YYNGEE. In DNA form, the CDR3 reads TGTGCCAGCAGCGTGGGTCCTTTGGGGGAATTGAGGGAGCTGTTTTTT. Encoded protein: CASSVGPLGELRELFF.

The chain uses TRBV19 and TRBJ2-1; 7 bases are a match to TRBD1. The germline gives CDR1 LNHDA, CDR2 SQIVND (reference sequence). Losses at the gene ends were 10 bases for V and 0 bases for J; bases not matched to a gene: 6. The CDR3 has 14 amino acids. The CDR3, as DNA: TGTGCCACCTCTCGGGACAGCTCCTACAATGAGCAGTTCTTC. It specifies CATSRDSSYNEQFF.

This clonotype was detected a few times. V is TRBV29-1 and J is TRBJ2-7; 8 positions agree with TRBD1. Trimming at V came to 6 bases and at J to 3 bases, leaving 10 bases not matched to a gene. CDR3 length: 14 residues. CDR1 and CDR2 from the germline V gene are SQVTM and ANQGSEA. Written as DNA, the CDR3 is TGCAGCGTGGGTGGACAGGGCGGTCTCTACGAGCAGTACTTC. Protein: CSVGGQGGLYEQYF.

The chain employs TRBV12-3 or TRBV12-4 and TRBJ1-1; TRBD1 matches at 8 bases. CDR3 size: 13 residues. Trimming cost V 6 bases and J 6 bases; bases outside gene matches: 6. The CDR3 protein is CASSPGQGPEAFF. CDR3 nucleotides: TGTGCCAGCAGCCCAGGACAGGGCCCTGAAGCTTTCTTT.

This clonotype has a handful of counts. The chain carries TRBV11-2 and TRBJ2-5; 12 bases are shared with TRBD2. CDR1 is SGHAT, CDR2 FQNNGV, per germline. The CDR3 consists of 17 residues. J lost 5 bases, V lost 0 bases, and 7 bases had no gene match. CDR3 region: CASSLDPLAGGEETQYF. The DNA of the CDR3 is TGTGCCAGCAGCTTAGATCCGCTAGCGGGAGGGGAGGAGACCCAGTACTTC.

The chain joins TRBV6-5 to TRBJ1-5; a weak D match, TRBD1 (6 bases). The CDR3 is made up of 14 amino acids. The germline gives CDR1 MNHEY, CDR2 SVGAGI. Trimming left V 4 bases short and J 2 bases short, with 9 bases between. The CDR3 nucleotides read TGTGCCAGCAGTTCGAACAGGGGCAATCAGCCCCAGCATTTT. Protein product: CASSSNRGNQPQHF.

This clonotype was picked up a small number of times. CDR3 nucleotide sequence: TGTGCCACCAGTGATCAACTAGGGGAGCAGTTCTTC. Translating gives CATSDQLGEQFF. The chain recombines TRBV24-1 with TRBJ2-1; perhaps TRBD2 as D (5 bases). The germline gives CDR1 KGHDR, CDR2 SFDVKD. V was pared by 3 bases and J by 10 bases, with 9 bases between. The CDR3 totals 12 residues.

The chain has TRBV5-5 and TRBJ2-1; TRBD2 agrees at 12 bases. CDR1 and CDR2 from the germline V gene are SGHKS and YYEKEE (reference sequence). This CDR3 contains 15 residues. Trimming took 3 bases from V and 9 from J; bases not matched to a gene: 7. The CDR3 nucleotides read TGTGCCAGCAGCTACCCGACTAGCGGGAGAACTGAGCAGTTCTTC. Protein: CASSYPTSGRTEQFF.

This chain links TRBV4-3 with TRBJ2-5, with 11 bases matching TRBD1. Germline-derived CDR1 and CDR2 are LGHNA and YSLEER. This CDR3 is 16 amino acids long. V lost 3 bases to trimming and J lost 1 base; unmatched junction nucleotides: 4. The CDR3 DNA follows: TGCGCCAGCAGCCATCGGACAGGGGGCATCCAAGAGACCCAGTACTTC. It codes for CASSHRTGGIQETQYF.

The V gene is TRBV7-9, the J gene TRBJ1-6, with D possibly matching TRBD1 (5 bases). V lost 4 bases, J lost 2 bases, and 12 bases lay in between. The CDR3 loop spans 16 amino acids. CDR1 is SEHNR and CDR2 is FQNEAQ in the germline V gene (reference sequence). The CDR3 region has the DNA TGTGCCAGCAGCTCCGGGGGGTCCACCTATAATTCACCCCTCCACTTT. Protein product: CASSSGGSTYNSPLHF.

This chain links TRBV12-5 with TRBJ1-5, with D possibly being TRBD1 (5 bases). Germline V gene sequence: CDR1 LGHNT, CDR2 FRNRAP. Trimming shortened V by 1 base and J by 0 bases, and 13 bases separated the two germline ends. The CDR3 sequence is 17 residues long. CDR3 bases: TGTGCTAGTGGTTTGGAGTGGGGGGAAGGTAGCAATCAGCCCCAGCATTTT. Translating it yields CASGLEWGEGSNQPQHF.

J is TRBJ2-3 and V is TRBV7-6; TRBD2 matches 11 bases. V dropped 5 bases and J dropped 4; count of bases not matched to a gene: 8. The CDR3 is 16 residues long. The germline gives CDR1 SGHVS, CDR2 FNYEAQ. CDR3 nucleotides: TGTGCCAGCAGCCCAGGTAGCGGGGGGGCTCCAGATACGCAGTATTTT. Encoded protein: CASSPGSGGAPDTQYF.

The chain employs TRBV5-1 and TRBJ1-3; maybe TRBD1 (6 bases). In germline, CDR1 is SGHRS, CDR2 YFSETQ. This CDR3 contains 13 residues. Trimming removed 5 bases at V and 2 bases at J, with 8 bases between. The CDR3 DNA reads TGCGCCAGCAGGGACAGTACTGGAAACACCATATATTTT. Translated, it gives CASRDSTGNTIYF.

The chain employs TRBV7-2 and TRBJ2-7; D uncertain. The CDR3 is 14 amino acids. Germline V CDR1 and CDR2: SGHTA, FQGNSA. Deletions cut 5 bases from V and 3 bases from J, with 14 bases between. CDR3 in amino acids: CASSPQAAHYEQYF. The CDR3 DNA reads as TGTGCCAGCAGCCCGCAGGCGGCCCACTACGAGCAGTACTTC. The complete variable domain, with remaining parts taken from reference TRBV7-2 and TRBJ2-7, reads GAGVSQSPSNKVTEKGKDVELRCDPISGHTALYWYRQSLGQGLEFLIYFQGNSAPDKSGLPSDRFSAERTGGSVSTLTIQRTQQEDSAVYLCASSPQAAHYEQYFGPGTRLTVT.

The chain uses TRBV7-9 and TRBJ2-3; 8 bases are shared with TRBD2. This CDR3 region has 14 residues. The germline CDR1 and CDR2 sequences are SEHNR and FQNEAQ (reference sequence). Trimming at V came to 5 bases and at J to 3 bases, leaving 4 bases not matched to a gene. The CDR3 protein is CASSREGWTDTQYF. CDR3 nucleotide sequence: TGTGCCAGCAGCCGGGAGGGTTGGACAGATACGCAGTATTTT.

This chain joins TRBV6-6 and TRBJ2-7; TRBD2 matches 13 bases. There are 16 residues in the CDR3. CDR1 is MNHNY, CDR2 SVGAGI, per germline (reference sequence). The J segment lost 3 bases and the V segment lost 2 bases, leaving 4 bases of the junction unmatched. The CDR3 is CASSYTWTSGGYEQYF. The CDR3 DNA reads TGTGCCAGCAGTTACACCTGGACTAGCGGGGGCTACGAGCAGTACTTC.

This chain joins TRBV20-1 and TRBJ2-5; TRBD2 aligns across 9 bases. This CDR3 has 16 residues. Germline-derived CDR1 and CDR2 are DFQATT and SNEGSKA (reference sequence). The V gene end was trimmed by 0 bases and the J gene end by 1 base; junction bases not matched to a gene: 6. The CDR3 is CSARDYQREAQETQYF. The CDR3 DNA is TGCAGTGCTAGAGATTACCAGCGGGAGGCCCAAGAGACCCAGTACTTC.

This rearrangement joins TRBV15 to TRBJ2-1; D is perhaps TRBD1 or TRBD2 (5 bases each). The germline V gene has CDR1 LNHNV and CDR2 YYDKDF (reference sequence). V lost 5 bases and J lost 0, with 11 bases in between. The CDR3 is 15 residues long. Written as DNA, the CDR3 is TGTGCCACCAGCTCGGGACCCAGCTCCTACAATGAGCAGTTCTTC. Protein product: CATSSGPSSYNEQFF.